Sequencing of this TCR beta chain was carried out in a study of blood T cells in healthy people across ages. The second PCR ran roughly 7 to 12 cycles with a sample-barcoded 5' primer and J-beta primers. One entry per CDR3 protein, called by TCRdb with MiXCR from the 5' RACE reads. This sample has hundreds of thousands of distinct CDR3 sequences, with 40% to 50% found just once. The CDR3 is 12 amino acids. The ends were cut back, 6 bases at V and 7 bases at J, with 13 bases in the middle. Germline values: CDR1 ENHRY, CDR2 SYGVKD. The sequenced sample was blood. This clonotype originated in a man aged 55 to 70 in good health. The genes are TRBV10-3 and TRBJ2-7; D gene uncertain. The CDR3 loop is CAISPRLLEQYF. In DNA form, the CDR3 reads TGTGCCATCAGCCCCCGACTGTTAGAGCAGTACTTC.